The next 8 T cell receptor beta chains were all read from a single sample in a study of vaccination and CD4 T cells after COVID-19. The antigens for these receptors are not known. Treatment given: 10-day PBMC culture with coronavirus spike peptide pools or control peptides (ViraFEST assay). The Oncomine TCR Beta short-read assay sequenced DNA from cultured CD4+ T cells. TCRdb passed the PCR reads through MiXCR, listing each CDR3 protein once. Of some 11,000 distinct CDR3 sequences listed, roughly 80% are singletons. The specimen sequenced was CD4+ T cells from blood, cultured in vitro. The receptors originated from a human donor who had recovered from COVID-19.

J is TRBJ2-3 and V is TRBV12-3 or TRBV12-4, with TRBD2 matching over 7 bases. CDR3 length equals 12 residues. V lost 3 bases and J lost 11; bases outside the gene matches: 5. CDR3 sequence reads: CASSFIAGEQYF. The CDR3 DNA is TGTGCCAGCAGTTTTATTGCGGGAGAGCAGTATTTT.

V and J are TRBV6-1 and TRBJ1-5; 9 nucleotides line up with TRBD1. This CDR3 has 12 amino acids. V shed 8 bases, J shed 9 bases, and the junction held 5 bases outside the gene matches. Germline-derived CDR1 and CDR2 are MNHNS and SASEGT. Here the CDR3 reads CASGGQGWPQHF. The CDR3, as DNA: TGTGCCAGCGGGGGACAGGGATGGCCCCAGCATTTT.

This chain uses TRBV20-1 with TRBJ2-5; possible D gene TRBD2, 6 bases. The CDR3 length is 14 residues. From germline, CDR1 is DFQATT and CDR2 SNEGSKA (reference sequence). V shed 3 bases and J shed 9 bases, with 20 bases lying between them. CDR3 loop: CSARGNRLVVAQYF. CDR3 in DNA: TGCAGTGCTAGGGGAAATAGACTAGTGGTGGCCCAGTACTTC.

This clonotype appeared a few times. This sequence joins TRBV7-2 and TRBJ2-7, with 9 bases lining up with TRBD2. In germline, CDR1 is SGHTA, CDR2 FQGNSA. This CDR3 comprises 18 residues. V lost 1 base, J lost 7 bases, and 17 bases stayed unmatched. The CDR3 protein is CASSLEFSGLAGSGEQYF. DNA of the CDR3: TGTGCCAGCAGCTTAGAATTTAGTGGGCTAGCGGGATCGGGGGAGCAGTACTTC.

This clonotype appeared a single time. The chain combines TRBV7-2 with TRBJ2-5, with 8 nucleotides matching TRBD2. J gave up 5 bases and V 3 bases, and 5 bases lay outside the gene matches. In germline, CDR1 is SGHTA, CDR2 FQGNSA. The length of the CDR3 is 14 residues. CDR3 in DNA: TGTGCCAGCAGCTTGAGCGGGAGTTTGGAGACCCAGTACTTC. This encodes CASSLSGSLETQYF.

This clonotype appeared once. This rearrangement joins TRBV19 to TRBJ1-2, with 10 bases matching TRBD1. Trimming removed 5 bases from V and 8 bases from J; junction bases left unmatched: 11. The CDR3 covers 15 residues. Germline V lookup: CDR1 LNHDA, CDR2 SQIVND (reference sequence). DNA for the CDR3: TGTGCCAGTAGTCCCCCTCCGGGACAGGGGAAGGGCTACACCTTC. Translating gives CASSPPPGQGKGYTF. Full variable domain (remainder filled in from reference TRBV19 and TRBJ1-2): DGGITQSPKYLFRKEGQNVTLSCEQNLNHDAMYWYRQDPGQGLRLIYYSQIVNDFQKGDIAEGYSVSREKKESFPLTVTSAQKNPTAFYLCASSPPPGQGKGYTFGSGTRLTVV.

In its sample, this clonotype was seen a few times. This chain joins TRBV27 and TRBJ1-5; D is unresolved. This CDR3 is 12 amino acids long. Trimming left V 3 bases short and J 4 bases short, with 4 bases between. Germline-derived CDR1 and CDR2 are MNHEY and SMNVEV (reference sequence). The CDR3: CASSFLNQPQHF. The DNA of the CDR3 is TGTGCCAGCAGTTTCCTTAATCAGCCCCAGCATTTT.

The rearrangement joins TRBV7-9 to TRBJ2-6, with 7 bases aligning to TRBD1. The trim removed 4 bases at V and 11 bases at J, leaving 11 bases unmatched. Germline V lookup: CDR1 SEHNR, CDR2 FQNEAQ (reference sequence). The CDR3 runs 15 residues. The CDR3 DNA reads TGTGCCAGCAGCTCCCGGGACAGTTTCGCCTACGTCCTGACTTTC. It codes for CASSSRDSFAYVLTF.